Listed here are 14 T cell receptor beta chains from one sample, sequenced in a study of shared clonotypes between healthy human individuals. Libraries were prepared by immunoSEQ multiplex PCR; TCRdb keeps only in-frame clonotypes and omits some of them. The repertoire holds 500,000 or so clones, with approximately 95% as singletons. Specimen: naive CD4+ T cells sorted from blood. Subset reported: CD45RA+ positively selected. The source of these receptors is a woman aged 25 to 39 in good health.

The chain combines TRBV28 with TRBJ2-1, with 9 positions matching TRBD2. Per the germline V gene, CDR1 is MDHEN and CDR2 is SYDVKM. The CDR3 is 18 residues long. Germline trimming cut 5 bases from V and 4 bases from J; bases unmatched to any gene: 15. The CDR3 DNA reads as TGTGCCAGCAGTCCCGCCTTCGGCGGGAGGGCACGGTACAATGAGCAGTTCTTC. Encoded protein: CASSPAFGGRARYNEQFF.

J is TRBJ1-2 and V is TRBV4-1, with D unclear. V lost 3 bases and J lost 7, with 12 bases in between. The CDR3 length is 13 residues. Germline V lookup: CDR1 MGHRA, CDR2 YSYEKL. As DNA, the CDR3 is TGCGCCAGCAGCCAGACCCAAGTCGGTGGCTACACCTTC. Residues: CASSQTQVGGYTF.

The chain employs TRBV5-1 and TRBJ2-7; 9 bases agree with TRBD2. From germline, CDR1 is SGHRS and CDR2 YFSETQ. The CDR3 has 15 amino acids. V shed 3 bases and J 2 bases; nucleotides not matched to a gene: 6. For the CDR3, the DNA is TGCGCCAGCAGCTCCAGTGGCGGGAGGGCCTACGAGCAGTACTTC. Protein sequence: CASSSSGGRAYEQYF.

The chain carries TRBV11-2 and TRBJ2-7, with a possible D match to TRBD1 (6 bases). The CDR3 has 12 amino acids. Germline V gene lookup returns CDR1 SGHAT and CDR2 FQNNGV. The V end was cut by 5 bases, the J end by 4 bases, with 9 bases between. The DNA for the CDR3 is TGTGCCAGCAGCCCAACAGGGTACGAGCAGTACTTC. Translation: CASSPTGYEQYF.

The count of this clone is one. This chain joins TRBV7-9 and TRBJ1-2; D gene ambiguous. Germline lookup yields CDR1 SEHNR and CDR2 FQNEAQ (reference sequence). V was pared by 3 bases and J by 7 bases, with 6 bases between. The CDR3 runs to 11 residues. The CDR3 here is CASSLGSGYTF. In DNA form, the CDR3 reads TGTGCCAGCAGCTTGGGATCTGGCTACACCTTC.

CDR3 sequence (DNA): TGTGCCAGCAGCTTAGGTTCCGGGACAGGAGTTGGTGGGGCCAACGTCCTGACTTTC. It translates to CASSLGSGTGVGGANVLTF. The chain has TRBV7-2 and TRBJ2-6, with 8 bases aligning to TRBD1. This CDR3 is 19 amino acids long. The V segment lost 1 base and the J segment 3 bases; nucleotides outside the gene matches: 11. Per germline, CDR1 SGHTA and CDR2 FQGNSA.

The chain is built from TRBV27 and TRBJ1-5; D is uncertain. Per the germline V gene, CDR1 is MNHEY and CDR2 is SMNVEV (reference sequence). Trimming removed 3 bases at V and 0 bases at J, with 9 bases between. The CDR3 consists of 15 residues. The CDR3 is CASSFGYDSNQPQHF. For the CDR3, the DNA is TGTGCCAGCAGTTTTGGGTACGATAGCAATCAGCCCCAGCATTTT.

V gene TRBV6-5 combines with J gene TRBJ2-7; the match to TRBD1 covers 7 bases. Unmatched junction bases numbered 4, after V lost 0 bases and J lost 2 bases. The germline CDR1 and CDR2 sequences are MNHEY and SVGAGI. This CDR3 spans 15 amino acids. CDR3 in DNA: TGTGCCAGCAGTTACTCCGGGACAGATACCTACGAGCAGTACTTC. This encodes CASSYSGTDTYEQYF.

Worth noting for this clone: The same CDR3 is also encoded by other DNA sequences in this sample. The J gene is TRBJ2-3, the V gene TRBV11-2, with D uncertain. The CDR3 sequence is 13 residues long. Trimming took off 1 base at V and 1 base at J, with 3 bases between the two ends. Germline V gives CDR1 SGHAT, CDR2 FQNNGV. For the CDR3, the DNA is TGTGCCAGCAGCTTAGCCGGCACAGATACGCAGTATTTT. Translated: CASSLAGTDTQYF.

The chain links TRBV5-4 to TRBJ2-3; TRBD1 aligns across 9 bases. J lost 4 bases, V lost 1 base, and 7 bases had no gene match. CDR3 length equals 16 residues. The germline V gene has CDR1 SGHNT and CDR2 YYREEE (reference sequence). The CDR3 nucleotides read TGTGCCAGCAGCTTGAATCGACAGGGGGTCCCAGATACGCAGTATTTT. Encoded protein: CASSLNRQGVPDTQYF.

The chain carries TRBV28 and TRBJ2-1; no clear D gene. Trimming stripped 5 bases from V and 5 bases from J, with 10 bases between. The V gene's germline CDR1 is MDHEN and CDR2 SYDVKM. The CDR3 runs to 13 residues. CDR3 amino acids: CASSRVAHNEQFF. CDR3 bases: TGTGCCAGCAGTAGGGTAGCCCACAATGAGCAGTTCTTC.

The chain couples TRBV5-1 to TRBJ2-7; 10 positions match TRBD2. This CDR3 contains 16 residues. CDR1 and CDR2 from the germline V gene are SGHRS and YFSETQ. V lost 3 bases, J lost 3 bases, and 9 bases stayed unmatched. This chain's CDR3 is CASSSEARTSGYEQYF. CDR3 bases: TGCGCCAGCAGCTCCGAGGCAAGGACTAGCGGCTACGAGCAGTACTTC.

This clone was seen once. This rearrangement joins TRBV14 to TRBJ1-6; D remains ambiguous. The length of the CDR3 is 13 residues. Germline V gene sequence: CDR1 SGHDN, CDR2 FVKESK. V gave up 1 base and J gave up 9 bases, with 7 bases separating them. CDR3 region: CASSQVFPSPLHF. The CDR3 DNA reads TGTGCCAGCAGCCAAGTGTTCCCTTCACCCCTCCACTTT.

J is TRBJ2-1 and V is TRBV9; 8 bases line up with TRBD2. The V gene end was trimmed by 3 bases and the J gene end by 3 bases; junction bases not matched to a gene: 5. The CDR3 runs to 15 residues. CDR1 and CDR2 (germline): SGDLS, YYNGEE. The DNA for the CDR3 is TGTGCCAGCAGCGCGAGCGGGAGAATCTACAATGAGCAGTTCTTC. It codes for CASSASGRIYNEQFF.